A single T cell receptor (beta chain) is shown here with its context. Antigen unknown. Germline V gene data show CDR1 as KGHSH and CDR2 as LQKENI. Trimming removed 0 bases from V and 3 bases from J; junction bases left unmatched: 5. The CDR3 extends over 17 amino acids. The PCR contained 60 Vbeta and 13 Jbeta primers. The protocol was immunoSEQ multiplex PCR, while the TCRdb copy is restricted to in-frame clones and leaves out a portion. There are a few hundred thousand clones in the sample; around 65% occur only once, and about 2.2% lies in the top ten. The source of the sample is a study of cytomegalovirus exposure and HLA in healthy donors. Study findings and constraints: Reported performance of the classifier showed diagnosis of cytomegalovirus status with high specificity and sensitivity.

Input material: PBMCs. The clonotype comes from a female donor in good health and CMV-seronegative. V and J are TRBV18 and TRBJ2-3; TRBD1 matches at 11 bases. The CDR3 loop reads CASSPPAGTGGTDTQYF. CDR3 in DNA: TGTGCCAGCTCACCACCGGCCGGGACAGGGGGAACAGATACGCAGTATTTT.